This TCR beta chain was obtained from a study of OX40 agonist ivuxolimab in advanced cancers. As for the study in general: Enrollees could have had prior anti-PD-1, anti-PD-L1 or anti-CTLA-4 therapy, which about 40% had received.

Germline lookup yields CDR1 LNHNV and CDR2 YYDKDF (reference sequence). V gave up 7 bases and J gave up 6 bases, with 17 bases separating them. The CDR3 totals 14 residues. The method was immunoSEQ multiplex PCR; TCRdb's version includes in-frame clones alone and lacks a portion of them. The table shows roughly 36,000 clones, with approximately 90% occurring only once. The sample was CD4+ or CD8+ T cells sorted from blood, taken in a trial of the OX40 agonist ivuxolimab. The TCR comes from an adult with an advanced solid tumor such as melanoma, head and neck, liver or kidney cancer. This rearrangement joins TRBV15 to TRBJ2-3; TRBD1 might be the D (6 bases). This chain's CDR3 is CATTLRGARDTQYF. Here the CDR3 DNA reads TGTGCCACCACCCTCAGGGGCGCCCGGGATACGCAGTATTTT.